The 29 T cell receptor beta chains below were found in one sample sequenced in a study of blood T cell repertoires in COVID-19. This table comes from immunoSEQ multiplex PCR, and its TCRdb copy is limited to in-frame clones, with some not included. The repertoire has about 200,000 clones, over 70% of them found once; the top ten carry around 8%. Sequencing was carried out using peripheral blood. The receptor set was obtained from a woman at least 80 years old with acute or convalescent COVID-19.

V and J are TRBV5-5 and TRBJ2-5; D uncertain. CDR3 length equals 15 residues. CDR1 is SGHKS and CDR2 is YYEKEE in the germline V gene (reference sequence). Trimming shortened V by 3 bases and J by 5 bases, and 17 bases separated the two germline ends. CDR3 nucleotide sequence: TGTGCCAGCAGCTCACCGGTCCTTCCGAGGGAGACCCAGTACTTC. It encodes CASSSPVLPRETQYF.

The J gene is TRBJ1-1, the V gene TRBV28, with TRBD1 as a possible D gene (6 bases). Deletions cut 5 bases from V and 5 bases from J, with 15 bases between. This CDR3 is 14 amino acids long. Germline V lookup: CDR1 MDHEN, CDR2 SYDVKM. The CDR3 here is CASSPTGLGTEAFF. For the CDR3, the DNA is TGTGCCAGCAGTCCAACAGGGTTAGGGACTGAAGCTTTCTTT.

This chain connects TRBV7-2 to TRBJ1-1; 9 bases agree with TRBD1. CDR1 is SGHTA, CDR2 FQGNSA, per germline. The CDR3 runs to 15 residues. Germline trimming cut 4 bases from V and 4 bases from J; bases unmatched to any gene: 7. DNA for the CDR3: TGTGCCAGCAGCTCAGAGACAGGGGGTTTCACTGAAGCTTTCTTT. This codes for CASSSETGGFTEAFF.

This clone was seen more than once but under ten times. The chain combines TRBV27 with TRBJ1-2; 9 bases agree with TRBD1. Germline-derived CDR1 and CDR2 are MNHEY and SMNVEV (reference sequence). This CDR3 region has 14 residues. J gave up 4 bases and V 10 bases, and 10 bases lay outside the gene matches. The CDR3 region has the DNA TGTGCCACCGGGCTACAGGGGGCGGGCTATGGCTACACCTTC. Protein sequence: CATGLQGAGYGYTF.

In DNA form, the CDR3 reads TGTGCCAGCAGCCATCTCCCCTTGGGGACAGGGGTCACTGAAGCTTTCTTT. It yields the protein CASSHLPLGTGVTEAFF. V and J are TRBV3-1 (or the pseudogene TRBV3-2) and TRBJ1-1, with TRBD1 matching 10 bases. The J segment lost 4 bases and the V segment lost 3 bases, leaving 11 bases of the junction unmatched. The CDR3 contains 17 residues. The germline V gene has CDR1 LGHDT and CDR2 YNNKEL (reference sequence).

The chain is built from TRBV18 and TRBJ2-3, with TRBD2 matching over 12 bases. With 3 bases clipped from V and 4 bases from J, the junction kept 8 bases outside the gene matches. Per germline, CDR1 KGHSH and CDR2 LQKENI. This CDR3 is 17 amino acids long. CDR3 residues: CASSPQTSGSLADTQYF. DNA of the CDR3: TGTGCCAGCTCACCCCAGACTAGCGGGAGTTTGGCAGATACGCAGTATTTT.

This chain links TRBV6-1 with TRBJ2-7; TRBD2 matches at 15 bases. This CDR3 has 17 amino acids. Germline loops: CDR1 MNHNS, CDR2 SASEGT. V lost 1 base to trimming and J lost 3 bases; unmatched junction nucleotides: 4. The CDR3 sequence is CASSEVPGLAGGYEQYF. Here the CDR3 DNA reads TGTGCCAGCAGTGAAGTTCCGGGACTAGCGGGGGGCTACGAGCAGTACTTC.

V usage is TRBV7-9 and J usage is TRBJ2-5, with TRBD2 identical over 14 bases. The ends lost 3 bases at V and 5 bases at J; junction bases unmatched: 11. Germline CDR1 and CDR2: SEHNR and FQNEAQ (reference sequence). The CDR3 runs 18 residues. CDR3 sequence reads: CASSLTGTSGRKAETQYF. The CDR3 DNA is TGTGCCAGCAGCTTGACCGGGACTAGCGGGAGAAAGGCGGAGACCCAGTACTTC.

The chain carries TRBV5-1 and TRBJ2-7; TRBD1 is a possible D gene (5 bases). The CDR3 is made up of 13 amino acids. V dropped 6 bases and J dropped 2 bases, with 12 bases sitting between them. Germline V lookup: CDR1 SGHRS, CDR2 YFSETQ. The CDR3 region is CASTDTVAYEQYF. CDR3 nucleotide sequence: TGCGCCAGCACGGACACGGTCGCCTACGAGCAGTACTTC.

This sequence joins TRBV5-1 and TRBJ1-1; TRBD1 aligns across 8 bases. Germline assignment: CDR1 SGHRS and CDR2 YFSETQ. The CDR3 has 15 amino acids. Trimming cost V 3 bases and J 4 bases; bases outside gene matches: 8. The CDR3 coding sequence is TGCGCCAGCAGCTCCTCGACAGGGGCAATCACTGAAGCTTTCTTT. This codes for CASSSSTGAITEAFF.

The chain employs TRBV15 and TRBJ2-7, with TRBD1 matching over 8 bases. The length of the CDR3 is 17 residues. The germline V gene encodes CDR1 LNHNV and CDR2 YYDKDF (reference sequence). The junction had 7 bases not matched to a gene; V was cut back by 0 bases and J by 0 bases. The CDR3 nucleotides read TGTGCCACCAGCAGAGATCTATACGGGACAGGCTCCTACGAGCAGTACTTC. Translation: CATSRDLYGTGSYEQYF.

This clone was seen a few times. V gene TRBV3-1 (or the pseudogene TRBV3-2) combines with J gene TRBJ2-2, with D possibly matching TRBD1 (5 bases). The CDR3 has 14 amino acids. In germline, CDR1 is LGHDT, CDR2 YNNKEL (reference sequence). The V end lost 1 base, the J end lost 7 bases, and 10 bases lay between the germline ends. The CDR3 DNA is TGTGCCAGCAGCCAAGCTAAGGGGCACGGGGAGCTGTTTTTT. Protein sequence: CASSQAKGHGELFF.

The chain carries TRBV21-1 and TRBJ1-5. TRBV21-1 is designated a pseudogene. This CDR3 contains 15 residues. The DNA of the CDR3 is TGTGCCAGCCGGAGTCGGGGAAGGGGCAATCAGCCCCAGCATTTT. This encodes CASRSRGRGNQPQHF.

V usage is TRBV19 and J usage is TRBJ1-6; D is perhaps TRBD1 (6 bases). Germline V CDR1 and CDR2: LNHDA, SQIVND (reference sequence). Deletions cut 5 bases from V and 7 bases from J, with 9 bases between. The CDR3 is 13 residues long. DNA of the CDR3: TGTGCCAGTAGTTTACAGGGAAATTCACCCCTCCACTTT. This sequence encodes CASSLQGNSPLHF.

This clone was observed a handful of times. The chain joins TRBV15 to TRBJ2-6; possibly TRBD1 for D (5 bases). V was pared by 0 bases and J by 4 bases, with 10 bases between. The CDR3 covers 16 residues. CDR1 is LNHNV and CDR2 is YYDKDF in the germline V gene (reference sequence). The CDR3 bases are TGTGCCACCAGCAGAGATTTCCGGACAGGGGCCAACGTCCTGACTTTC. This sequence encodes CATSRDFRTGANVLTF.

The chain combines TRBV5-1 with TRBJ2-1; TRBD1 matches at 10 bases. The CDR3 is 18 residues long. Germline V gene data show CDR1 as SGHRS and CDR2 as YFSETQ. The ends lost 0 bases at V and 7 bases at J; junction bases unmatched: 13. The CDR3: CASSLVLSGTGAKNEQFF. CDR3 nucleotide sequence: TGCGCCAGCAGCTTGGTGCTTTCCGGGACAGGGGCTAAGAATGAGCAGTTCTTC.

This clone was seen a few times. The chain couples TRBV29-1 to TRBJ1-2; D may be TRBD1 (5 bases). V lost 2 bases and J 8 bases, leaving 9 bases between the germline ends. This CDR3 spans 11 amino acids. CDR1 is SQVTM and CDR2 is ANQGSEA in the germline V gene. In nucleotides, the CDR3 is TGCAGCGTTGAAAAGGCAGGGGGCTACACCTTC. Encoded protein: CSVEKAGGYTF.

V and J are TRBV5-6 and TRBJ2-3, with 9 bases aligning to TRBD2. Germline trimming cut 4 bases from V and 3 bases from J; bases unmatched to any gene: 6. This CDR3 spans 15 amino acids. Per the germline V gene, CDR1 is SGHDT and CDR2 is YYEEEE. The CDR3: CASSVGAGGTDTQYF. CDR3 coding DNA: TGTGCCAGCAGCGTAGGAGCGGGGGGTACAGATACGCAGTATTTT.

Notes on this clone: Other nucleotide sequences from this sample produce the same CDR3. V and J are TRBV15 and TRBJ1-3; a weak D match, TRBD1 (6 bases). CDR3 size: 15 residues. The V and J ends lost 0 bases and 0 bases respectively, with 6 bases between them. Germline V gives CDR1 LNHNV, CDR2 YYDKDF (reference sequence). The CDR3 protein is CATSRDRGSGNTIYF. For the CDR3, the DNA is TGTGCCACCAGCAGAGACAGGGGCTCTGGAAACACCATATATTTT.

The rearrangement uses TRBV5-1 and TRBJ2-3; a possible D gene is TRBD2 (6 bases). This CDR3 spans 15 amino acids. The V end lost 5 bases, the J end lost 2 bases, and 15 bases lay between the germline ends. CDR1 is SGHRS and CDR2 is YFSETQ in the germline V gene. In DNA form, the CDR3 reads TGCGCCAGCAGTAAGCTGGGGGGATCCACAGATACGCAGTATTTT. It translates to CASSKLGGSTDTQYF.

This chain links TRBV18 with TRBJ1-5; D unresolved. CDR1 and CDR2 (germline): KGHSH, LQKENI. Trimming pared 6 bases from V and 0 bases from J, leaving 15 bases between. The CDR3 extends over 16 amino acids. In DNA form, the CDR3 reads TGTGCCAGCTCCTTTGCCCACGGTTATAGCAATCAGCCCCAGCATTTT. It yields the protein CASSFAHGYSNQPQHF.

This sequence joins TRBV29-1 and TRBJ1-2; D is ambiguous. There are 10 residues in the CDR3. Germline CDR1 SQVTM, CDR2 ANQGSEA. The V gene lost 5 bases and the J gene lost 7 bases, with 8 bases spanning the gap. The CDR3 DNA sequence: TGCAGCGTTCGTAGTGGTGGCTACACCTTC. Translation gives CSVRSGGYTF.

This chain links TRBV5-1 with TRBJ2-5; TRBD1 aligns across 11 bases. The CDR3 covers 15 residues. With 4 bases clipped from V and 5 bases from J, the junction kept 7 bases outside the gene matches. Germline V gene lookup returns CDR1 SGHRS and CDR2 YFSETQ. CDR3 amino acids: CASSAGTGGYETQYF. The CDR3 bases are TGCGCCAGCAGCGCAGGGACAGGGGGTTATGAGACCCAGTACTTC.

V gene TRBV11-3 combines with J gene TRBJ2-1, with TRBD2 matching 10 bases. CDR3 length: 16 amino acids. V lost 2 bases and J lost 9; bases outside the gene matches: 10. Per the germline V gene, CDR1 is SGHNT and CDR2 is YENEEA. In nucleotides, the CDR3 is TGTGCCAGCAGCTTAAGGCGCAGTAGACTAGCGGGTGAGCAGTTCTTC. Its protein product is CASSLRRSRLAGEQFF.

This chain joins TRBV28 and TRBJ1-5; 7 bases are shared with TRBD1. J gave up 5 bases and V 4 bases, and 8 bases lay outside the gene matches. CDR3 length: 15 amino acids. CDR1 and CDR2 from the germline V gene are MDHEN and SYDVKM. CDR3 nucleotides: TGTGCCAGCAGTTCCCCACCAGGGGGTCATCAGCCCCAGCATTTT. Translated: CASSSPPGGHQPQHF.

This clone was recorded only once. The chain has TRBV6-6 and TRBJ2-7; 7 bases agree with TRBD2. Germline V gene sequence: CDR1 MNHNY, CDR2 SVGAGI (reference sequence). With 0 bases clipped from V and 0 bases from J, the junction kept 2 bases outside the gene matches. The CDR3 has 15 residues. CDR3 protein: CASSYSSGTSYEQYF. The DNA of the CDR3 is TGTGCCAGCAGTTACTCGAGCGGGACCTCCTACGAGCAGTACTTC.

The chain joins TRBV2 to TRBJ1-2, with 7 bases lining up with TRBD1. After removal of 8 bases from V and 7 bases from J, the junction contained 4 bases not matched to a gene. CDR1 is SNHLY and CDR2 is FYNNEI in the germline V gene. The CDR3 runs to 11 residues. The CDR3 protein is CASDREFGYTF. CDR3 sequence (DNA): TGTGCCAGCGACAGGGAGTTTGGCTACACCTTC.

The chain joins TRBV7-7 to TRBJ1-2, with D uncertain. Germline CDR1 is SSHAT and CDR2 is FNYEAQ (reference sequence). V lost 5 bases and J 8 bases, leaving 15 bases between the germline ends. This CDR3 region has 13 residues. This CDR3 reads CASSPIPARGYTF. The CDR3, as DNA: TGTGCCAGCAGCCCTATCCCGGCGCGGGGCTACACCTTC.

This chain uses TRBV10-3 with TRBJ2-7; 9 bases are shared with TRBD1. The CDR3 contains 15 residues. The V segment lost 0 bases and the J segment 9 bases; nucleotides outside the gene matches: 9. Germline CDR1 ENHRY, CDR2 SYGVKD. The CDR3 nucleotides read TGTGCCATCAGTGAGTCGAGAACAGGGGGCGCGGGGCAGTACTTC. Amino acids: CAISESRTGGAGQYF.